The T cell receptor beta chain described here comes from a study of beta chain features in type 1 diabetes. Study summary: Patients did not differ from healthy donors in age, gender or cell yield.

CD45RO/CCR7/CD25/CD127/CD95/CD27 separated CD4+ naive, central memory, regulatory and stem cell-like memory cells by sorting. Study outcomes and limitations: Shortening that was moderate but significant affected the TCRB CDR3s of Type 1 diabetes patients in all four CD4+ subsets. Possible PCR preference for shorter templates applied equally to patients and controls.

There are many counts of this clone. Its antigen is as yet unknown. Investigators reverse transcribed all isolated RNA, so they sequenced expressed TCRB transcripts. Here immunoSEQ multiplex PCR was the method, and the copy in TCRdb shows in-frame clones only, minus some. Here the sample spans 500,000 to 800,000 clones, 12% being singletons. This clonotype originated in a man aged 30-40 years with type 1 diabetes. Sequenced sample: naive CD4+ T cells from blood.

This CDR3 is CASSQEVLSGANVLTF. Here the CDR3 DNA reads TGCGCCAGCAGCCAGGAGGTCCTCTCTGGGGCCAACGTCCTGACTTTC. V and J are TRBV4-3 and TRBJ2-6; TRBD2 is a possible D gene (5 bases). The CDR3 extends over 16 amino acids. CDR1 and CDR2 (germline): LGHNA, YSLEER. Trimming took off 3 bases at V and 0 bases at J, with 9 bases between the two ends.